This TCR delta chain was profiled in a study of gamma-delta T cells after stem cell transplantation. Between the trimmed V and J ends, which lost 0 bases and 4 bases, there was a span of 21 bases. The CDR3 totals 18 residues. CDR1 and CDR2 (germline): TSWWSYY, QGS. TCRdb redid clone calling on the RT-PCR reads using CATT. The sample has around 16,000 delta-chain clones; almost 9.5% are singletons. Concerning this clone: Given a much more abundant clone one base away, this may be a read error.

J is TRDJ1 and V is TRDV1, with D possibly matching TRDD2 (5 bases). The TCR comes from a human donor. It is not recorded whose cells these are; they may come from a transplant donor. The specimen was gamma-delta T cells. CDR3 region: CALGELAADPPYIDKLIF. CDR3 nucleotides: TGTGCTCTTGGGGAACTAGCGGCGGACCCACCCTACATCGATAAACTCATCTTT.